The 21 T cell receptor beta chains below come from one sample, sequenced in a study of Ad26.COV2.S vaccination and SARS-CoV-2 variants. As to treatment: some 20 received Ad26.COV2.S at low or high dose, single or two shots; about 5 received placebo; per-sample allocation not given. Following the first vaccine or placebo injection, samples were taken on day 63. This table comes from immunoSEQ multiplex PCR, and its TCRdb copy is limited to in-frame clones, with some not included. The repertoire holds around 420,000 clones, roughly 90% seen once, with 3.6% in the top ten. This sample comprised peripheral blood, obtained in a trial of Ad26.COV2.S vaccine versus placebo. The receptors come from a person between 18 and 65 years old who received the Ad26.COV2.S COVID-19 vaccine or a placebo.

J is TRBJ1-4 and V is TRBV18; TRBD1 might be the D (5 bases). The CDR3 totals 14 residues. CDR1 is KGHSH and CDR2 is LQKENI in the germline V gene. Trimming removed 5 bases at V and 5 bases at J, with 12 bases between. The CDR3 protein is CASSAGTGNEKLFF. Written as DNA, the CDR3 is TGTGCCAGCTCAGCCGGGACGGGGAATGAAAAACTGTTTTTT.

V is TRBV6-2 or TRBV6-3 and J is TRBJ2-1, with TRBD2 matching over 9 bases. The CDR3 loop spans 16 amino acids. The J segment lost 3 bases and the V segment lost 0 bases, leaving 3 bases of the junction unmatched. Germline CDR1 is MNHEY and CDR2 is SVGEGT. DNA for the CDR3: TGTGCCAGCAGTTACTCGAGCGGGGGGAACTACAATGAGCAGTTCTTC. This encodes CASSYSSGGNYNEQFF.

The chain joins TRBV29-1 to TRBJ2-1, with D possibly being TRBD1 (6 bases). The CDR3 runs 15 residues. Germline V gene data show CDR1 as SQVTM and CDR2 as ANQGSEA. Trimming took 3 bases from V and 0 from J, leaving 12 bases between them. CDR3 bases: TGCAGCGTTGAGAGTAGGGGGAGCTCCTACAATGAGCAGTTCTTC. Its translation: CSVESRGSSYNEQFF.

This rearrangement joins TRBV5-4 to TRBJ2-5, with 13 nucleotides matching TRBD2. The germline V gene has CDR1 SGHNT and CDR2 YYREEE (reference sequence). CDR3 size: 16 residues. The J segment lost 0 bases and the V segment lost 4 bases, leaving 3 bases of the junction unmatched. The CDR3 sequence is CASSGGLAGDQETQYF. The CDR3 DNA reads TGTGCCAGCAGCGGCGGACTAGCGGGGGACCAAGAGACCCAGTACTTC.

J is TRBJ2-7 and V is TRBV6-2 or TRBV6-3, with 7 bases matching TRBD1. The V gene's germline CDR1 is MNHEY and CDR2 SVGEGT. V lost 2 bases and J lost 5; bases outside the gene matches: 0. The CDR3 has 12 amino acids. This CDR3 is CASSYTGDEQYF. CDR3 nucleotides: TGTGCCAGCAGTTACACAGGGGACGAGCAGTACTTC.

The chain recombines TRBV9 with TRBJ1-3, with no clear D. The CDR3 totals 17 residues. Germline V lookup: CDR1 SGDLS, CDR2 YYNGEE. V was trimmed by 0 bases and J by 4 bases, leaving 17 bases between them. The CDR3 spells CASSVAPNRREGNTIYF. CDR3 bases: TGTGCCAGCAGCGTAGCCCCGAATCGGCGGGAGGGAAACACCATATATTTT.

The chain recombines TRBV6-5 with TRBJ1-1; D remains unclear. The CDR3 spans 13 residues. Per the germline V gene, CDR1 is MNHEY and CDR2 is SVGAGI. Trimming took 4 bases from V and 0 from J, leaving 6 bases between them. The CDR3 reads CASSWLVNTEAFF. DNA for the CDR3: TGTGCCAGCAGTTGGCTCGTGAACACTGAAGCTTTCTTT.

This clone was seen only a few times. The J gene is TRBJ1-1, the V gene TRBV6-5; 7 bases map to TRBD1. Trimming at V came to 6 bases and at J to 2 bases, leaving 9 bases not matched to a gene. Germline CDR1 reads MNHEY; CDR2 reads SVGAGI. CDR3 length equals 15 residues. CDR3 coding DNA: TGTGCCAGCAGAAAGACCGGGACAGTAAACACTGAAGCTTTCTTT. It specifies CASRKTGTVNTEAFF.

V usage is TRBV6-2 or TRBV6-3 and J usage is TRBJ2-4; D is unclear. Trimming shortened V by 5 bases and J by 0 bases, and 17 bases separated the two germline ends. Germline-derived CDR1 and CDR2 are MNHEY and SVGEGT. The CDR3 is made up of 17 amino acids. The CDR3 nucleotides are TGTGCCAGCAGTCGCTCTGGGGATATTTTAGCCAAAAACATTCAGTACTTC. Its protein is CASSRSGDILAKNIQYF.

This chain connects TRBV28 to TRBJ2-4; no clear D. The V gene's germline CDR1 is MDHEN and CDR2 SYDVKM. V lost 6 bases and J 1 base, leaving 10 bases between the germline ends. This CDR3 contains 14 residues. This chain's CDR3 is CASSNPDAKNIQYF. CDR3 in DNA: TGTGCCAGCAGCAACCCAGACGCCAAAAACATTCAGTACTTC.

This clone was detected only once. The chain uses TRBV11-2 and TRBJ1-2; D remains unclear. The CDR3 consists of 17 residues. CDR1 SGHAT and CDR2 FQNNGV come from the germline V gene. V was trimmed by 5 bases and J by 0 bases, leaving 19 bases between them. CDR3 residues: CASSRYPNPGSNYGYTF. The DNA for the CDR3 is TGTGCCAGCAGCCGATATCCCAATCCGGGGTCTAACTATGGCTACACCTTC. Combining the CDR3 with reference TRBV11-2 and TRBJ1-2 gives the whole variable domain EAGVAQSPRYKIIEKRQSVAFWCNPISGHATLYWYQQILGQGPKLLIQFQNNGVVDDSQLPKDRFSAERLKGVDSTLKIQPAKLEDSAVYLCASSRYPNPGSNYGYTFGSGTRLTVV.

As concerns this clone: The sample has other DNA sequences that encode this CDR3 too. This chain connects TRBV28 to TRBJ2-7; D may be TRBD1 (6 bases). The CDR3 has 12 amino acids. The germline CDR1 and CDR2 sequences are MDHEN and SYDVKM. V was cut by 6 bases and J by 3 bases, with 9 bases left in between. The CDR3 nucleotides read TGTGCCAGCAGGACAGGTAGCTACGAGCAGTACTTC. This gives the protein CASRTGSYEQYF.

The CDR3 loop reads CASSTPGVRTDTQYF. CDR3 nucleotide sequence: TGTGCCAGCAGCACTCCCGGGGTACGCACAGATACGCAGTATTTT. The rearrangement joins TRBV6-2 or TRBV6-3 to TRBJ2-3, with a tentative D call TRBD2 (5 bases). The V gene's germline CDR1 is MNHEY and CDR2 SVGEGT. Trimming cost V 6 bases and J 1 base, with 14 bases left between them. This CDR3 contains 15 residues.

CDR3 in DNA: TGTGCCACCAGTGCGGAGGGAGGCTACACCTTC. Its translation: CATSAEGGYTF. The chain combines TRBV24-1 with TRBJ1-2; D remains unclear. CDR1 is KGHDR, CDR2 SFDVKD, per germline. The CDR3 runs to 11 residues. Trimming cost V 5 bases and J 8 bases, with 8 bases left between them.

J is TRBJ2-3 and V is TRBV24-1; D is possibly TRBD1 (5 bases). This CDR3 comprises 14 residues. The germline V gene has CDR1 KGHDR and CDR2 SFDVKD. Trimming removed 5 bases from V and 2 bases from J, with 10 bases in between. The CDR3: CATSGTMTTDTQYF. DNA of the CDR3: TGTGCCACCAGTGGGACAATGACCACAGATACGCAGTATTTT.

The rearrangement links TRBV15 to TRBJ1-2; D unresolved. This CDR3 is built from 14 residues. The germline V gene encodes CDR1 LNHNV and CDR2 YYDKDF (reference sequence). The V end lost 1 base, the J end lost 6 bases, and 12 bases lay between the germline ends. The CDR3 loop reads CATSRGSGDDGYTF. The CDR3 DNA sequence: TGTGCCACCAGCAGAGGGTCCGGGGATGATGGCTACACCTTC.

V usage is TRBV2 and J usage is TRBJ1-2; the D gene is possibly TRBD1 (6 bases). Germline V CDR1 and CDR2: SNHLY, FYNNEI. Trimming cost V 7 bases and J 6 bases, with 18 bases left between them. The CDR3 spans 14 residues. CDR3 nucleotides: TGTGCCAGCAACCTCCGGGGGCAGGGAGATGGCTACACCTTC. Its protein is CASNLRGQGDGYTF.

The chain has TRBV19 and TRBJ1-2, with D uncertain. This CDR3 spans 13 amino acids. Between the trimmed V and J ends, which lost 0 bases and 6 bases, there was a span of 8 bases. CDR1 is LNHDA, CDR2 SQIVND, per germline (reference sequence). This CDR3 reads CASSIDRRDGYTF. In DNA form, the CDR3 reads TGTGCCAGTAGTATAGATCGTAGAGATGGCTACACCTTC. Full variable domain (remainder filled in from reference TRBV19 and TRBJ1-2): DGGITQSPKYLFRKEGQNVTLSCEQNLNHDAMYWYRQDPGQGLRLIYYSQIVNDFQKGDIAEGYSVSREKKESFPLTVTSAQKNPTAFYLCASSIDRRDGYTFGSGTRLTVV.

This rearrangement joins TRBV5-1 to TRBJ2-7; 8 bases map to TRBD1. This CDR3 has 12 amino acids. Trimming took 4 bases from V and 6 from J; bases not matched to a gene: 3. Per germline, CDR1 SGHRS and CDR2 YFSETQ. As DNA, the CDR3 is TGCGCCAGCAGCAGGACAGGGACCGAGCAGTACTTC. As protein: CASSRTGTEQYF.

The chain is built from TRBV21-1 and TRBJ2-5; the table's D call, TRBD1, was not checked against the DNA. TRBV21-1 is designated a pseudogene. This CDR3 is built from 15 residues. The CDR3 protein is CASSKARFREETQYF. The DNA for the CDR3 is TGTGCCAGCAGCAAAGCGCGCTTCAGGGAAGAGACCCAGTACTTC.

The DNA of the CDR3 is TGCGCCAGCAGCCTGACAGGGATCGCCACAGATACGCAGTATTTT. Protein sequence: CASSLTGIATDTQYF. The chain links TRBV5-1 to TRBJ2-3, with 7 bases fitting TRBD1. Trimming at V came to 4 bases and at J to 2 bases, leaving 7 bases not matched to a gene. The CDR3 totals 15 residues. CDR1 and CDR2 from the germline V gene are SGHRS and YFSETQ.